These 9 T cell receptor beta chains were all obtained from the same sample, sequenced in a study of blood T cell repertoires in COVID-19. The table came from immunoSEQ multiplex PCR; TCRdb's copy has only in-frame clones and leaves some out. In the table there are roughly 150,000 clones, 85% to 90% of which are singletons. The material sequenced was peripheral blood. These receptors were obtained from a middle-aged woman with acute or convalescent COVID-19.

The chain has TRBV5-1 and TRBJ2-7; 12 bases are a match to TRBD2. Germline loops: CDR1 SGHRS, CDR2 YFSETQ. The CDR3 consists of 18 residues. The J segment lost 0 bases and the V segment lost 3 bases, leaving 10 bases of the junction unmatched. CDR3 region: CASSSTSGGRFTSYEQYF. The CDR3 DNA is TGCGCCAGCAGCTCGACTAGCGGGGGCCGATTTACCTCCTACGAGCAGTACTTC. The variable domain in full, completed from reference TRBV5-1 and TRBJ2-7, reads KAGVTQTPRYLIKTRGQQVTLSCSPISGHRSVSWYQQTPGQGLQFLFEYFSETQRNKGNFPGRFSGRQFSNSRSEMNVSTLELGDSALYLCASSSTSGGRFTSYEQYFGPGTRLTVT.

The genes are TRBV3-1 (or the pseudogene TRBV3-2) and TRBJ2-1; 9 nucleotides agree with TRBD2. V lost 4 bases and J lost 7; bases outside the gene matches: 11. CDR3 length: 16 amino acids. Germline values: CDR1 LGHDT, CDR2 YNNKEL (reference sequence). CDR3 sequence: CASSPWASGISNEQFF. The CDR3 DNA is TGTGCCAGCAGCCCGTGGGCTAGCGGGATATCAAATGAGCAGTTCTTC.

This clone occurred a few times. The chain has TRBV7-6 and TRBJ2-7; 7 nucleotides align to TRBD2. The germline V gene has CDR1 SGHVS and CDR2 FNYEAQ. This CDR3 is built from 15 residues. V was clipped by 5 bases and J by 2 bases; unmatched bases: 9. CDR3: CASSPAEGRAYEQYF. CDR3 bases: TGTGCCAGCAGCCCAGCCGAGGGGAGGGCCTACGAGCAGTACTTC.

The chain joins TRBV19 to TRBJ1-4, with 9 bases matching TRBD1. After removal of 6 bases from V and 5 bases from J, the junction contained 7 bases not matched to a gene. CDR1 LNHDA and CDR2 SQIVND come from the germline V gene (reference sequence). The CDR3 has 15 residues. The CDR3 bases are TGTGCCAGTAGCCGGTACGGGACAGGGAATGAAAAACTGTTTTTT. Protein: CASSRYGTGNEKLFF.

The gene calls are TRBV20-1 and TRBJ2-7, with 9 positions matching TRBD2. Unmatched junction bases numbered 11, after V lost 3 bases and J lost 2 bases. CDR3 length equals 16 residues. Germline V gene data show CDR1 as DFQATT and CDR2 as SNEGSKA (reference sequence). The CDR3 sequence: CSASVTSGRFTYEQYF. The CDR3 region has the DNA TGCAGTGCTAGTGTTACTAGCGGGCGCTTTACCTACGAGCAGTACTTC.

The chain recombines TRBV18 with TRBJ1-2; 12 nucleotides line up with TRBD1. Per germline, CDR1 KGHSH and CDR2 LQKENI. The CDR3 is 16 amino acids. With 3 bases clipped from V and 4 bases from J, the junction kept 6 bases outside the gene matches. The CDR3 nucleotides read TGTGCCAGCTCACCGTCCCGGGACAGGGGGCTCTATGGCTACACCTTC. Protein: CASSPSRDRGLYGYTF.

The chain is built from TRBV6-2 or TRBV6-3 and TRBJ1-3; 7 bases line up with TRBD1. The V gene's germline CDR1 is MNHEY and CDR2 SVGEGT. Trimming took 0 bases from V and 4 from J; bases not matched to a gene: 15. This CDR3 has 19 residues. The CDR3 is CASSYSWLWDSNLGNTIYF. In DNA form, the CDR3 reads TGTGCCAGCAGTTACTCGTGGCTATGGGACAGCAACCTGGGAAACACCATATATTTT.

This chain uses TRBV7-8 with TRBJ1-5; no clear D gene. Looked up from germline, CDR1 is SGHVS and CDR2 is FQNEAQ. The V end was cut by 1 base, the J end by 0 bases, with 7 bases between. The CDR3 loop spans 15 amino acids. In DNA form, the CDR3 reads TGTGCCAGCAGCTTAGGGTTGAGTAGCAATCAGCCCCAGCATTTT. Protein: CASSLGLSSNQPQHF.

The rearrangement joins TRBV6-4 to TRBJ2-2; D may be TRBD1 (5 bases). Germline V CDR1 and CDR2: MRHNA, SNTAGT. This CDR3 is built from 11 residues. V was cut by 7 bases and J by 5 bases, with 5 bases left in between. The CDR3 region is CASKGTGELFF. CDR3 sequence (DNA): TGTGCCAGCAAGGGGACCGGGGAGCTGTTTTTT.